This section outlines one TCR beta chain sequence together with its context. What it recognizes is unknown. CDR3 length: 16 amino acids. The germline V gene has CDR1 SGDLS and CDR2 YYNGEE. The junction had 6 bases not matched to a gene; V was cut back by 2 bases and J by 1 base. The data were taken from a study of cytomegalovirus exposure and HLA in healthy donors. General observations from the study: Sequencing artifact likely explains a cluster of highly shared sequence variants.

13 Jbeta primers and 60 Vbeta primers were used for the PCR. Per the study methods: An analysis performed later counted 74 million or so unique TCR beta chains (roughly 11 million of them shared). Libraries were prepared by immunoSEQ multiplex PCR; TCRdb keeps only in-frame clonotypes and omits some of them. V and J calls and clone size follow that table, whereas D and trimming were derived from the DNA. Found here are 92,000 or so clones, approximately 60% of them singletons; the top ten hold 20% to 25%. Sequencing input: PBMCs. The V and J genes are TRBV9 and TRBJ2-3; 8 nucleotides line up with TRBD1. The TCR originated in a woman aged 45-65 years in good health and CMV-seropositive. The CDR3 loop reads CASSVFAGQGTDTQYF. In DNA, the CDR3 is TGTGCCAGCAGCGTCTTTGCGGGACAGGGCACAGATACGCAGTATTTT.